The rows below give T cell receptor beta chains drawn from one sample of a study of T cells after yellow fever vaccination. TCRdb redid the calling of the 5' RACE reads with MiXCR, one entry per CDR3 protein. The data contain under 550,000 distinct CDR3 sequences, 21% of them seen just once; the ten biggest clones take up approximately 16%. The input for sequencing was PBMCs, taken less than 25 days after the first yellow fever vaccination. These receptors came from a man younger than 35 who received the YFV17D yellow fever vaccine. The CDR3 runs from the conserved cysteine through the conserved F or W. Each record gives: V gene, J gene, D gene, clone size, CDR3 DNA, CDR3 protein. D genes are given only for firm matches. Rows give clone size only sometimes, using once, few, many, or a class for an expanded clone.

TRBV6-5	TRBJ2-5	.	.	TGTGCCAGCAGTTACTCTCCAGGGGAATTGGAGACCCAGTACTTC	CASSYSPGELETQYF
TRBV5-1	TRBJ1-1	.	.	TGCGCCAGCAGCCGCCCGGAGGGGTCTGAAGCTTTCTTT	CASSRPEGSEAFF
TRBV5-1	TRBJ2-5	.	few	TGCGCCAGCAGCTTGGCCTCTCAGCAAGAGACCCAGTACTTC	CASSLASQQETQYF
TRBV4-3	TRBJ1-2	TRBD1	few	TGCGCCAGCAGCCCTGGACAGGGTTTTAGGTCCTATGGCTACACCTTC	CASSPGQGFRSYGYTF
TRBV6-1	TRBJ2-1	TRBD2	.	TGTGCCAGCAACATCGTAGCGGGGGGGCTAGGGAATGAGCAGTTCTTC	CASNIVAGGLGNEQFF
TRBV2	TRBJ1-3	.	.	TGTGCCAGCAGTAGGGAAACTGGAAACACCATATATTTT	CASSRETGNTIYF
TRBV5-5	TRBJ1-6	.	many	TGTGCCAGCAGCTTGGAAGGGGCTAAGTCCTATAATTCACCCCTCCACTTT	CASSLEGAKSYNSPLHF
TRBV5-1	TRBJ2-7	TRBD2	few	TGCGCCAGCAGCTTGGTAGCGGGGGAAGCCTACGAGCAGTACTTC	CASSLVAGEAYEQYF
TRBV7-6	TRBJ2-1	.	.	TGTGCCAGCAGCTTTATCCTGCATGAGCAGTTCTTC	CASSFILHEQFF
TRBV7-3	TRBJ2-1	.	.	TGTGCCAGCAGAGAGGGACCGACGGGGAATGAGCAGTTCTTC	CASREGPTGNEQFF
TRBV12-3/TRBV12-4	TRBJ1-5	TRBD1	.	TGTGCCAGCTGGACAGGGAAGCGGGATCAGCCCCAGCATTTT	CASWTGKRDQPQHF
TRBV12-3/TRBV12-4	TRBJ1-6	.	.	TGTGCCAGCAGTTTAGGCACCCCTTCACCCCTCCACTTT	CASSLGTPSPLHF
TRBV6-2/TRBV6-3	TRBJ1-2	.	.	TGTGCCAGCAGTTACGGGGACACTTCCTATGGCTACACCTTC	CASSYGDTSYGYTF
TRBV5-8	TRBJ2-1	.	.	TGTGCCAGCAGCTCTCAGACCCGGGGGGAGCAGTTCTTC	CASSSQTRGEQFF
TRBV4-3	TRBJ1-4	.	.	TGCGCCAGCAGCCAAGCACACAATTTTAATGAAAAACTGTTTTTT	CASSQAHNFNEKLFF
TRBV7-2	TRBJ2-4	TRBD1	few	TGTGCCAGCAGCTCCCGGACAGGGCGGAACATTCAGTACTTC	CASSSRTGRNIQYF
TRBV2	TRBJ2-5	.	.	TGTGCCAGCAGAGTGGCGGGGGCGGTGATAAAGACCCAGTACTTC	CASRVAGAVIKTQYF
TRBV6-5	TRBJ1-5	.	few	TGTGCCAGCAGTTACGAGGCAGGTTATCAGCCCCAGCATTTT	CASSYEAGYQPQHF
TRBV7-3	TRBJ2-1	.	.	TGTGCCAGCAGCTCTGCCTGGGGGGGCGAGCAGTTCTTC	CASSSAWGGEQFF
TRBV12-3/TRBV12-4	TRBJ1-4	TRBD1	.	TGTGCCAGCAGTAATCAGGGGGTAGGAAAAAAACTGTTTTTT	CASSNQGVGKKLFF
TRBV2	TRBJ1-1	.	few	TGTGCCAGCAGGGCCAGGGTAGAAACTGAAGCTTTCTTT	CASRARVETEAFF
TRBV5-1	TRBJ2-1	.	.	TGCGCCTGTCGGGTAGGGCTCGGTGACAATGAGCAGTTCTTC	CACRVGLGDNEQFF
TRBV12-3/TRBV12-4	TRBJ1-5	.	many	TGTGCCAGCAGTTTAGCGTCGGGTCAGCCCCAGCATTTT	CASSLASGQPQHF
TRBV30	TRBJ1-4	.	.	TGTGCCTGGGGAGGGACCTCGGATGAAAAACTGTTTTTT	CAWGGTSDEKLFF
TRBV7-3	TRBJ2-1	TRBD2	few	TGTGCCAGCAGCATCAGGACTAGCGGGGGGGCCCCCTACAATGAGCAGTTCTTC	CASSIRTSGGAPYNEQFF
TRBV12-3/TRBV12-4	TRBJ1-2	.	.	TGTGCCAGCAGTTTTGGGGTCGAGGGCTACACCTTC	CASSFGVEGYTF
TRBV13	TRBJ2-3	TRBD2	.	TGTGCCAGCCCGGGGGACTACCAAGCCACAGATACGCAGTATTTT	CASPGDYQATDTQYF
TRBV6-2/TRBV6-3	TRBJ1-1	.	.	TGTGCCACCTCGGGAGCCGGAACGGGGGGGAACACTGAAGCTTTCTTT	CATSGAGTGGNTEAFF